Each of the 19 T cell receptor beta chains below was sequenced from the same sample in a study of CD8+ T cells in alopecia areata. Treatment here: oral pan-JAK inhibitor, 5-10 mg twice daily. Once RNA had been extracted, it was reverse transcribed into cDNA to act as the sequencing template. Assay: immunoSEQ multiplex PCR; the TCRdb copy retains only in-frame clones and omits some. The table records fewer than 150,000 clones, roughly 82% of them present only once. This sample comprised CD8+ T cells sorted from blood, obtained at week 4, from a patient treated with tofacitinib. The receptors here all came from a human donor with alopecia areata.

The rearrangement joins TRBV27 to TRBJ2-2, with D possibly being TRBD1 or TRBD2 (5 bases each). The germline V gene encodes CDR1 MNHEY and CDR2 SMNVEV (reference sequence). V lost 5 bases, J lost 9 bases, and 16 bases lay in between. There are 14 residues in the CDR3. The CDR3 coding sequence is TGTGCCAGCAGTCCGCAAGGGGCTAGCAGGGAGCTGTTTTTT. Its translation: CASSPQGASRELFF.

This sequence joins TRBV27 and TRBJ2-6; TRBD2 agrees at 7 bases. Germline V gene sequence: CDR1 MNHEY, CDR2 SMNVEV (reference sequence). The CDR3 covers 15 residues. J was trimmed by 4 bases and V by 3 bases; bases with no gene match: 3. The CDR3 bases are TGTGCCAGCAGTTTCCAGGGAGGGGGGGCCAACGTCCTGACTTTC. It encodes CASSFQGGGANVLTF.

This sequence joins TRBV15 and TRBJ2-5; 15 bases agree with TRBD2. CDR1 is LNHNV, CDR2 YYDKDF, per germline (reference sequence). V trimming: 1 base; J trimming: 5 bases; junction bases outside the gene matches: 5. This CDR3 is built from 17 residues. CDR3 in DNA: TGTGCCACCAGCAGAGTGGGACTAGCGGGGGGCCGGGAGACCCAGTACTTC. Translating gives CATSRVGLAGGRETQYF.

This clone has a handful of counts. The rearrangement joins TRBV27 to TRBJ2-3; D is possibly TRBD1 (6 bases). Germline V gene sequence: CDR1 MNHEY, CDR2 SMNVEV (reference sequence). V lost 9 bases and J 0 bases, leaving 22 bases between the germline ends. The CDR3 extends over 17 amino acids. The CDR3 DNA follows: TGTGCCAGTTCACAGGGACCCTCTTATACTAGCACAGATACGCAGTATTTT. It specifies CASSQGPSYTSTDTQYF.

This clone was seen only once. The chain recombines TRBV4-3 with TRBJ2-3; 8 bases align to TRBD1. There are 16 residues in the CDR3. CDR1 is LGHNA and CDR2 is YSLEER in the germline V gene. The J segment lost 0 bases and the V segment lost 4 bases, leaving 6 bases of the junction unmatched. Written as DNA, the CDR3 is TGCGCCAGCAGCCCTCGGACAGGGTTTAGCACAGATACGCAGTATTTT. Translation gives CASSPRTGFSTDTQYF.

This chain uses TRBV11-2 with TRBJ2-3; TRBD2 aligns across 14 bases. The CDR3 runs 17 residues. Germline CDR1 is SGHAT and CDR2 is FQNNGV. Trimming took 1 base from V and 1 from J; bases not matched to a gene: 1. CDR3 bases: TGTGCCAGCAGCTTAGGACTAGCGGGGGGGGGCACAGATACGCAGTATTTT. Translated: CASSLGLAGGGTDTQYF.

V gene TRBV11-2 combines with J gene TRBJ2-1; D not certain. Trimming cost V 5 bases and J 2 bases, with 4 bases left between them. This CDR3 contains 12 residues. The germline CDR1 and CDR2 sequences are SGHAT and FQNNGV. The CDR3 reads CASSPPYNEQFF. As DNA, the CDR3 is TGTGCCAGCAGCCCCCCCTACAATGAGCAGTTCTTC. The whole variable domain, remainder taken from reference TRBV11-2 and TRBJ2-1, is EAGVAQSPRYKIIEKRQSVAFWCNPISGHATLYWYQQILGQGPKLLIQFQNNGVVDDSQLPKDRFSAERLKGVDSTLKIQPAKLEDSAVYLCASSPPYNEQFFGPGTRLTVL.

J is TRBJ1-1 and V is TRBV5-1; D might be TRBD1 (5 bases). The germline V gene encodes CDR1 SGHRS and CDR2 YFSETQ. The germline V and J ends were trimmed by 2 bases and 3 bases, with 11 bases remaining between them. This CDR3 spans 14 amino acids. The CDR3, as DNA: TGCGCCAGCAGCTTAGGGGAAAGCTACACTGAAGCTTTCTTT. As protein: CASSLGESYTEAFF.

The rearrangement joins TRBV7-2 to TRBJ1-1; D not resolved. Germline V CDR1 and CDR2: SGHTA, FQGNSA. The V gene lost 5 bases and the J gene lost 1 base, with 14 bases spanning the gap. This CDR3 region has 15 residues. The CDR3 DNA follows: TGTGCCAGCAGCGACCCCCCAGGAGGGAACACTGAAGCTTTCTTT. Its translation: CASSDPPGGNTEAFF.

This chain connects TRBV7-6 to TRBJ2-5; the D is unclear. Trimming shortened V by 1 base and J by 5 bases, and 11 bases separated the two germline ends. This CDR3 contains 14 residues. Germline CDR1 and CDR2: SGHVS and FNYEAQ. CDR3 protein: CASSLGPGPETQYF. CDR3 nucleotide sequence: TGTGCCAGCAGCTTAGGGCCCGGGCCCGAGACCCAGTACTTC.

This chain links TRBV6-5 with TRBJ2-7; possible D gene TRBD1, 5 bases. CDR1 and CDR2 (germline): MNHEY, SVGAGI. V dropped 2 bases and J dropped 2 bases, with 10 bases sitting between them. The CDR3 runs 14 residues. CDR3 amino acids: CASSYDRVTYEQYF. CDR3 DNA: TGTGCCAGCAGTTACGACAGAGTCACCTACGAGCAGTACTTC.

The CDR3 DNA reads as TGTGCCAGCAGCCTCGTGACAGGGATCACAGATACGCAGTATTTT. Translated, it gives CASSLVTGITDTQYF. The rearrangement joins TRBV7-2 to TRBJ2-3, with 7 bases that match TRBD1. CDR1 is SGHTA and CDR2 is FQGNSA in the germline V gene. This CDR3 contains 15 residues. Trimming cost V 5 bases and J 2 bases; bases outside gene matches: 7.

The chain couples TRBV29-1 to TRBJ1-2; D call uncertain. The CDR3 length is 12 residues. Trimming cost V 4 bases and J 2 bases, with 8 bases left between them. Per the germline V gene, CDR1 is SQVTM and CDR2 is ANQGSEA. DNA of the CDR3: TGCAGCGTTGTGGGGAGAAACTATGGCTACACCTTC. It codes for CSVVGRNYGYTF.

The table lists this clone with a few counts. This chain links TRBV19 with TRBJ2-4; no definite D call. Trimming took 5 bases from V and 11 from J, leaving 16 bases between them. CDR3 length equals 13 residues. CDR1 and CDR2 from the germline V gene are LNHDA and SQIVND (reference sequence). The CDR3 region is CASSPDFLSVQYF. CDR3 nucleotides: TGTGCCAGTAGTCCCGATTTCTTATCGGTTCAGTACTTC. The full variable domain, completed using reference TRBV19 and TRBJ2-4, is DGGITQSPKYLFRKEGQNVTLSCEQNLNHDAMYWYRQDPGQGLRLIYYSQIVNDFQKGDIAEGYSVSREKKESFPLTVTSAQKNPTAFYLCASSPDFLSVQYFGAGTRLSVL.

The V and J genes are TRBV27 and TRBJ1-1; 9 positions agree with TRBD1. Germline CDR1 MNHEY, CDR2 SMNVEV (reference sequence). V was pared by 5 bases and J by 4 bases, with 11 bases of the junction left unmatched. The CDR3 loop spans 16 amino acids. CDR3 sequence reads: CASSAPAWTGATEAFF. CDR3 DNA: TGTGCCAGCAGTGCACCCGCCTGGACAGGGGCCACTGAAGCTTTCTTT.

Details on this clone: A read error may account for a junction end that differs from germline. This chain connects TRBV7-7 to TRBJ2-5; 7 bases are shared with TRBD1. This CDR3 is 14 amino acids long. The germline CDR1 and CDR2 sequences are SSHAT and FNYEAQ (reference sequence). Written as DNA, the CDR3 is TGTGCTAGCAGCCAGGGGGACGGGCAAGAGACCCAGTACTTC. Translating it yields CASSQGDGQETQYF.

The gene calls are TRBV9 and TRBJ2-1; possible D gene TRBD2, 6 bases. The V end was cut by 3 bases, the J end by 2 bases, with 12 bases between. This CDR3 is built from 15 residues. CDR1 and CDR2 from the germline V gene are SGDLS and YYNGEE. The CDR3 DNA follows: TGTGCCAGCAGCGCCTCCGGGACTCCCTACAATGAGCAGTTCTTC. Translation gives CASSASGTPYNEQFF.

This clone was seen a handful of times. The V gene is TRBV27, the J gene TRBJ2-2, with a tentative D call TRBD2 (5 bases). Per the germline V gene, CDR1 is MNHEY and CDR2 is SMNVEV (reference sequence). Trimming removed 2 bases from V and 3 bases from J, with 7 bases in between. This CDR3 is built from 14 residues. Here the CDR3 DNA reads TGTGCCAGCAGTTTAGGACTGTACACCGGGGAGCTGTTTTTT. This sequence encodes CASSLGLYTGELFF.

The rearrangement uses TRBV5-1 and TRBJ2-7; D is possibly TRBD1 (5 bases). The CDR3 length is 13 residues. Trimming removed 2 bases from V and 6 bases from J, with 12 bases in between. Germline V gene data show CDR1 as SGHRS and CDR2 as YFSETQ. The CDR3 DNA is TGCGCCAGCAGCTTCCCAGGGTCTGGCGAGCAGTACTTC. Its protein product is CASSFPGSGEQYF.